A selection of T cell receptor beta chains follows, all from one sample in a study of blood T cell repertoires in COVID-19. Measured with immunoSEQ multiplex PCR; TCRdb has only the in-frame clones, and not every one. The data show 250,000 to 350,000 clones, 90% seen once. Material: PBMCs or T cells enriched from blood (not recorded which). The receptors here all came from a woman in her late teens or twenties with acute COVID-19. Each CDR3 is given with its conserved first and last residue. A D gene is named only where the DNA matches it firmly. Clone sizes are given selectively: once, few, many, or a class where the clone is expanded.

clone_size cdr3_length d_call j_call v_call cdr3_aa cdr3_nt
once 15 NA TRBJ2-7 TRBV18 CASRTGGTEIPGQYF TGTGCCAGCCGCACCGGAGGGACAGAAATCCCAGGGCAGTACTTC
NA 15 TRBD2 TRBJ2-7 TRBV11-1 CASSAASGATYEQYF TGTGCCAGCAGCGCCGCTAGCGGGGCTACCTACGAGCAGTACTTC
NA 14 NA TRBJ1-4 TRBV28 CASSDPGQNEKLFF TGTGCCAGCAGCGACCCAGGACAAAATGAAAAACTGTTTTTT
NA 15 TRBD1 TRBJ1-4 TRBV6-6 CASSSGQGGSEKLFF TGTGCCAGCAGTTCGGGACAGGGGGGTAGTGAAAAACTGTTTTTT
NA 15 TRBD2 TRBJ2-1 TRBV9 CASSVGLAGYNEQFF TGTGCCAGCAGCGTAGGCCTAGCGGGGTACAATGAGCAGTTCTTC
once 15 TRBD2 TRBJ2-7 TRBV5-1 CASSLATGLDYEQYF TGCGCCAGCAGCTTGGCAACGGGACTAGACTACGAGCAGTACTTC
once 15 TRBD1 TRBJ1-5 TRBV19 CASSRDRDGNQPQHF TGTGCCAGTAGTAGGGACAGGGACGGCAATCAGCCCCAGCATTTT
NA 15 TRBD2 TRBJ2-7 TRBV7-9 CASSPGLAGTYEQYF TGTGCCAGCAGCCCGGGACTAGCGGGCACCTACGAGCAGTACTTC
NA 16 NA TRBJ2-1 TRBV4-1 CASSQAERRSYNEQFF TGCGCCAGCAGCCAAGCGGAGCGCCGCTCGTACAATGAGCAGTTCTTC
NA 16 NA TRBJ2-6 TRBV18 CASSPDGGSGANVLTF TGTGCCAGCTCACCTGACGGGGGCTCTGGGGCCAACGTCCTGACTTTC
NA 13 NA TRBJ2-7 TRBV28 CASSFGGGYEQYF TGTGCCAGCAGTTTTGGGGGAGGCTACGAGCAGTACTTC